Presented here are 3 T cell receptor beta chains from one specimen sequenced in a study of blood T cell repertoires in COVID-19. The protocol was immunoSEQ multiplex PCR, while the TCRdb copy is restricted to in-frame clones and leaves out a portion. The sample lists approximately 240,000 clones, about 90% occurring once. Sequenced sample: PBMCs or T cells enriched from blood (not recorded which). The receptors come from a woman aged 25 to 45 with acute COVID-19.

V gene TRBV28 combines with J gene TRBJ2-7; the match to TRBD1 covers 10 bases. The CDR3 spans 14 residues. Germline V gene sequence: CDR1 MDHEN, CDR2 SYDVKM. The ends lost 6 bases at V and 4 bases at J; junction bases unmatched: 6. CDR3: CASRPPGQGYEQYF. The CDR3 DNA sequence: TGTGCCAGCAGACCACCGGGACAGGGGTACGAGCAGTACTTC.

V gene TRBV5-8 combines with J gene TRBJ2-3; 13 bases align to TRBD2. Germline loops: CDR1 SGHTS, CDR2 YDEGEE. V trimming: 4 bases; J trimming: 6 bases; junction bases outside the gene matches: 5. This CDR3 has 15 residues. In DNA form, the CDR3 reads TGTGCCAGCAGCGTCACTAGCGGGGGGGCCGATACGCAGTATTTT. Translation gives CASSVTSGGADTQYF.

This rearrangement joins TRBV2 to TRBJ1-4; the D gene is possibly TRBD1 (6 bases). Germline lookup yields CDR1 SNHLY and CDR2 FYNNEI. The CDR3 has 17 residues. Trimming removed 6 bases from V and 5 bases from J, with 22 bases in between. The CDR3 loop is CASRKEIGRGQNEKLFF. The CDR3 DNA follows: TGTGCCAGCAGGAAAGAGATAGGCAGGGGCCAAAATGAAAAACTGTTTTTT.